This TCR beta chain was identified during a study of T cells in Graves' hyperthyroidism and ophthalmopathy. Points from the study as a whole: In the analysis, a 13 V-J model separated ophthalmopathy from stable hyperthyroidism. Peripheral blood also featured most of the thyroid clonotypes expanded above 0.001.

This clonotype has a count of ten or more. Its antigen remains unknown. At first hyperthyroidism diagnosis, before any ophthalmopathy symptoms, the blood sample was collected. This CDR3 is built from 12 residues. From germline, CDR1 is MDHEN and CDR2 SYDVKM. V was pared by 5 bases and J by 6 bases, with 4 bases of the junction left unmatched. Amplification targeted TCR beta CDR3 regions from RNA transcripts. The HTBI primer set served for first-round RT-PCR of the TCR CDR3. One entry per CDR3 protein, called by TCRdb with MiXCR from the multiplex PCR reads. The sample has hundreds of thousands of distinct CDR3 sequences; 15% to 18% are singletons.

The chain has TRBV28 and TRBJ2-7; 7 bases line up with TRBD1. The sequence derives from a woman younger than 30 with Graves' hyperthyroidism that later progressed to Graves' ophthalmopathy. The specimen was blood. DNA of the CDR3: TGTGCCAGCAGTACCCCAGGGGGCGAGCAGTACTTC. Its translation: CASSTPGGEQYF.